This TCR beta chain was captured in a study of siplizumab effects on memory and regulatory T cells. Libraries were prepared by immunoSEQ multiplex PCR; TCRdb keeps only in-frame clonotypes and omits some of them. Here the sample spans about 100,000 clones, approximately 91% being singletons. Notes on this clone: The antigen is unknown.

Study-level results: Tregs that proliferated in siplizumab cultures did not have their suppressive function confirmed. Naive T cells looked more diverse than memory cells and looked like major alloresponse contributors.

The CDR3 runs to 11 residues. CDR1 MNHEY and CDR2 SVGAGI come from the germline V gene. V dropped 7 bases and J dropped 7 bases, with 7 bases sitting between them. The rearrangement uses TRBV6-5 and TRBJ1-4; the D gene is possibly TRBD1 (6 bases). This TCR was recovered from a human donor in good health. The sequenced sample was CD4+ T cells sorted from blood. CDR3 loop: CASKGGEKLFF. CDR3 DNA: TGTGCCAGCAAGGGGGGTGAAAAACTGTTTTTT.